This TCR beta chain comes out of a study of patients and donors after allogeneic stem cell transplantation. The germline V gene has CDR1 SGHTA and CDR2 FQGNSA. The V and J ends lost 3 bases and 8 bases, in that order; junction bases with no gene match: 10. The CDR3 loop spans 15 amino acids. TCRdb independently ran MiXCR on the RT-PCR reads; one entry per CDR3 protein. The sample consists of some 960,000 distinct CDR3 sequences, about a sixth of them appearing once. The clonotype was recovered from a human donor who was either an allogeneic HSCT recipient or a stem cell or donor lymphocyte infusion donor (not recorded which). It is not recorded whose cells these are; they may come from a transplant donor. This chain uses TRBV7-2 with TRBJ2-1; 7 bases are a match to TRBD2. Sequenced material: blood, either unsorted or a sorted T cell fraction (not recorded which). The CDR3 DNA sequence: TGTGCCAGCAGCTTGACGAGCGGGAAGTTCGATGAGCAGTTCTTC. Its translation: CASSLTSGKFDEQFF.